This TCR beta chain was sequenced during a study of blood T cell repertoires in COVID-19. The wider study: Sites in the United States, Italy and Spain provided acute and convalescent COVID-19 samples. The cDNA or gDNA used as material had been derived from T cells, B-cell-depleted T cells, or PBMCs.

How the authors handled the data: For nucleated cells, counts were estimated from reference gene primer amplification. Assay: immunoSEQ multiplex PCR; the TCRdb copy retains only in-frame clones and omits some. The DNA was the basis for D and trimming; V, J and clone size are from that table. The sample records around 320,000 clones, 85% being singletons. Looked up from germline, CDR1 is SGHDN and CDR2 is FVKESK. The CDR3 runs 15 residues. V trimming: 6 bases; J trimming: 4 bases; junction bases outside the gene matches: 11. Sequencing used peripheral blood. This TCR was recovered from a human donor in a cohort sampled during active COVID-19. The chain is built from TRBV14 and TRBJ1-2; 7 bases map to TRBD1. CDR3 bases: TGTGCCAGCAGGTGGTCCTCGGACAGGAGCTATGGCTACACCTTC. Amino acid sequence: CASRWSSDRSYGYTF.